The next 16 T cell receptor beta chains were all read from a single sample in a study of cytomegalovirus exposure and HLA in healthy donors. Assay used: immunoSEQ multiplex PCR; TCRdb lists only in-frame clones, some missing. The table lists some 240,000 clones, roughly 84% of them singletons. The sequenced sample consisted of PBMCs. The receptors were gathered from a woman younger than 35 in good health and CMV-seropositive.

The chain combines TRBV28 with TRBJ2-6; TRBD1 agrees at 12 bases. This CDR3 has 23 amino acids. Losses at the gene ends were 5 bases for V and 4 bases for J; bases not matched to a gene: 24. CDR1 MDHEN and CDR2 SYDVKM come from the germline V gene. CDR3 protein: CASSPYWDRGRGGILDGANVLTF. In DNA, the CDR3 is TGTGCCAGCAGTCCTTACTGGGACAGGGGGCGGGGGGGGATTTTGGACGGGGCCAACGTCCTGACTTTC.

V gene TRBV5-1 combines with J gene TRBJ2-2; 10 bases match TRBD2. The germline CDR1 and CDR2 sequences are SGHRS and YFSETQ. With V trimmed by 4 bases and J by 7 bases, 7 bases remained unmatched. The CDR3 contains 15 residues. CDR3 loop: CASSTTSGTGGELFF. The CDR3 DNA sequence: TGCGCCAGCAGCACTACTAGCGGGACGGGCGGGGAGCTGTTTTTT.

This chain uses TRBV18 with TRBJ1-5, with D possibly matching TRBD1 (6 bases). CDR3 size: 13 residues. CDR1 is KGHSH, CDR2 LQKENI, per germline. Trimming left V 4 bases short and J 4 bases short, with 8 bases between. The CDR3 here is CASSQDRNQPQHF. CDR3 nucleotide sequence: TGTGCCAGCTCACAAGACAGGAATCAGCCCCAGCATTTT.

The chain has TRBV6-1 and TRBJ1-3; D is perhaps TRBD1 (5 bases). With 4 bases removed from V and 8 bases from J, the gap between germline ends came to 12 bases. The CDR3 extends over 13 amino acids. The V gene's germline CDR1 is MNHNS and CDR2 SASEGT. The CDR3 DNA is TGTGCCAGCAGTGCAGGGAAAGAATACACCATATATTTT. Translating it yields CASSAGKEYTIYF.

The J gene is TRBJ2-1, the V gene TRBV7-6; TRBD2 agrees at 10 bases. CDR3 length: 17 amino acids. Germline V gives CDR1 SGHVS, CDR2 FNYEAQ. Trimming at V came to 1 base and at J to 8 bases, leaving 11 bases not matched to a gene. The CDR3 loop reads CASSLGSRLAGVHEQFF. The CDR3 nucleotides read TGTGCCAGCAGCTTAGGAAGTCGGCTAGCGGGAGTCCATGAGCAGTTCTTC.

This chain uses TRBV6-1 with TRBJ2-1, with no clear D. CDR1 is MNHNS and CDR2 is SASEGT in the germline V gene. CDR3 length: 10 amino acids. V lost 5 bases to trimming and J lost 6 bases, with 2 bases between them. The chain's CDR3 is CASSLNEQFF. The CDR3 nucleotides read TGTGCCAGCAGTCTCAATGAGCAGTTCTTC.

The genes are TRBV5-6 and TRBJ2-3, with 7 bases fitting TRBD2. The CDR3 is made up of 16 amino acids. J lost 0 bases, V lost 0 bases, and 4 bases had no gene match. The germline V gene has CDR1 SGHDT and CDR2 YYEEEE. The CDR3 nucleotides are TGTGCCAGCAGCTTGGATAGCGGGTCTAGCACAGATACGCAGTATTTT. Protein sequence: CASSLDSGSSTDTQYF.

This chain uses TRBV6-1 with TRBJ2-3, with 10 bases identical to TRBD1. The V and J ends lost 3 bases and 4 bases, in that order; junction bases with no gene match: 4. Looked up from germline, CDR1 is MNHNS and CDR2 is SASEGT. The CDR3 is 15 residues long. DNA of the CDR3: TGTGCCAGCAGTGAGACAGGGGGCGGAGCAGATACGCAGTATTTT. The encoded protein is CASSETGGGADTQYF.

The genes are TRBV27 and TRBJ1-1, with D tentatively TRBD1 (5 bases). The CDR3 length is 11 residues. Trimming cost V 7 bases and J 7 bases, with 10 bases left between them. Germline V gene lookup returns CDR1 MNHEY and CDR2 SMNVEV (reference sequence). This CDR3 is CASKGYGEAFF. DNA of the CDR3: TGTGCCAGCAAGGGGTACGGTGAAGCTTTCTTT.

This clone was seen a handful of times. No DNA is shown, since the ends of the CDR3 on it are uncertain; the CDR3 is the one TCRdb lists. V and J are TRBV5-1 and TRBJ1-2; TRBD1 reflects the table's D call only, with no check against the DNA. The CDR3 is 16 amino acids in total, end residues counted. Germline CDR1 SGHRS, CDR2 YFSETQ. The CDR3 sequence is CASSFGPGTGRGAAAF.

V and J are TRBV6-4 and TRBJ2-1, with TRBD2 as a possible D gene (6 bases). This CDR3 spans 15 amino acids. V shed 4 bases and J shed 5 bases, with 15 bases lying between them. Germline V CDR1 and CDR2: MRHNA, SNTAGT. The CDR3 DNA is TGTGCCAGCAGTGTGGAGACTAGGGGCCACAATGAGCAGTTCTTC. It yields the protein CASSVETRGHNEQFF.

The V call is TRBV9, the J call TRBJ1-1; D perhaps matches TRBD1 (6 bases). In germline, CDR1 is SGDLS, CDR2 YYNGEE. CDR3 size: 14 residues. The germline V and J ends were trimmed by 0 bases and 6 bases, with 12 bases remaining between them. The CDR3 region is CASSVEGGASEAFF. CDR3 DNA: TGTGCCAGCAGCGTAGAGGGGGGGGCTTCTGAAGCTTTCTTT.

This clone was seen only a few times. V usage is TRBV27 and J usage is TRBJ2-7, with D possibly being TRBD2 (5 bases). The CDR3 is 14 amino acids. Trimming shortened V by 8 bases and J by 2 bases, and 16 bases separated the two germline ends. Germline V gene sequence: CDR1 MNHEY, CDR2 SMNVEV (reference sequence). CDR3 loop: CASATQGGTYEQYF. CDR3 in DNA: TGTGCCAGCGCTACACAAGGAGGTACCTACGAGCAGTACTTC.

The chain couples TRBV27 to TRBJ2-1, with 9 bases fitting TRBD1. Germline values: CDR1 MNHEY, CDR2 SMNVEV (reference sequence). The CDR3 totals 15 residues. Trimming took 7 bases from V and 10 from J; bases not matched to a gene: 14. CDR3 amino acids: CASTSGDRGWSEQFF. The CDR3 nucleotides are TGTGCCAGCACCTCTGGAGACAGGGGGTGGTCGGAGCAGTTCTTC.

V usage is TRBV6-6 and J usage is TRBJ1-1; D unresolved. Trimming removed 2 bases from V and 6 bases from J, with 19 bases in between. Germline assignment: CDR1 MNHNY and CDR2 SVGAGI (reference sequence). CDR3 size: 16 residues. DNA of the CDR3: TGTGCCAGCAGTTACAATCCGGGTCGATCGTATTCTGAAGCTTTCTTT. This sequence encodes CASSYNPGRSYSEAFF.

V usage is TRBV4-1 and J usage is TRBJ1-4; the D is unclear. The germline V gene encodes CDR1 MGHRA and CDR2 YSYEKL. CDR3 length: 17 residues. Trimming removed 1 base from V and 0 bases from J, with 12 bases in between. CDR3 DNA: TGCGCCAGCAGCCAAGCGAGCCTTCCTTCAACTAATGAAAAACTGTTTTTT. This gives the protein CASSQASLPSTNEKLFF.